Below are 31 T cell receptor beta chains sequenced from a single sample in a study of OX40 agonist ivuxolimab in advanced cancers. Clones were sequenced by immunoSEQ multiplex PCR, and TCRdb holds only the in-frame ones, with some missing. The sample includes tens of thousands of clones, 86% of them seen just once. The source was CD4+ or CD8+ T cells sorted from blood, collected in a trial of the OX40 agonist ivuxolimab. These receptor sequences come from an adult with an advanced solid tumor such as melanoma, head and neck, liver or kidney cancer.

This chain joins TRBV7-2 and TRBJ1-3; no firm D call. CDR3 length: 12 residues. Trimming stripped 5 bases from V and 9 bases from J, with 11 bases between. Germline CDR1 and CDR2: SGHTA and FQGNSA. The CDR3 here is CASSQAGGTIYF. CDR3 bases: TGTGCCAGCAGCCAAGCTGGAGGCACCATATATTTT.

This sequence joins TRBV14 and TRBJ1-1; D might be TRBD1 (6 bases). Trimming shortened V by 2 bases and J by 7 bases, and 8 bases separated the two germline ends. Germline CDR1 is SGHDN and CDR2 is FVKESK. The CDR3 sequence is 12 residues long. The DNA for the CDR3 is TGTGCCAGCAGCCAACAGGGGCATGAAGCTTTCTTT. Amino acids: CASSQQGHEAFF. Looking up the rest from reference TRBV14 and TRBJ1-1 gives the full variable domain: EAGVTQFPSHSVIEKGQTVTLRCDPISGHDNLYWYRRVMGKEIKFLLHFVKESKQDESGMPNNRFLAERTGGTYSTLKVQPAELEDSGVYFCASSQQGHEAFFGQGTRLTVV.

The chain couples TRBV11-2 to TRBJ1-5, with 8 nucleotides matching TRBD1. From germline, CDR1 is SGHAT and CDR2 FQNNGV. The CDR3 sequence is 15 residues long. The V segment lost 6 bases and the J segment 4 bases; nucleotides outside the gene matches: 8. The chain's CDR3 is CASSLGQGGNQPQHF. CDR3 DNA sequence: TGTGCCAGCAGTCTTGGACAGGGCGGGAATCAGCCCCAGCATTTT.

The chain couples TRBV6-6 to TRBJ1-6; D perhaps matches TRBD1 (6 bases). Trimming left V 4 bases short and J 9 bases short, with 16 bases between. Germline CDR1 is MNHNY and CDR2 is SVGAGI (reference sequence). The CDR3 totals 15 residues. In DNA, the CDR3 is TGTGCCAGCAGTTCCCAGGGGATCTCCTTTTCACCCCTCCACTTT. Amino acid sequence: CASSSQGISFSPLHF.

This clone was detected once. V is TRBV19 and J is TRBJ2-1, with D possibly being TRBD2 (6 bases). V dropped 2 bases and J dropped 8 bases, with 19 bases sitting between them. The germline CDR1 and CDR2 sequences are LNHDA and SQIVND (reference sequence). This CDR3 spans 16 amino acids. The DNA for the CDR3 is TGTGCCAGTAGTATATACGGGTCGGACCAGCGGGATGAGCAGTTCTTC. Translating gives CASSIYGSDQRDEQFF.

The count of this clone is one. The chain is built from TRBV6-5 and TRBJ1-2; D is ambiguous. The ends were cut back, 2 bases at V and 2 bases at J, with 6 bases in the middle. The CDR3 is 13 residues long. Germline CDR1 MNHEY, CDR2 SVGAGI. The CDR3 here is CASSYLQNYGYTF. The CDR3 DNA reads TGTGCCAGCAGTTACCTCCAGAACTATGGCTACACCTTC.

J is TRBJ1-1 and V is TRBV11-2; D may be TRBD1 (5 bases). In germline, CDR1 is SGHAT, CDR2 FQNNGV. V shed 1 base and J shed 7 bases, with 10 bases lying between them. The CDR3 extends over 13 amino acids. CDR3 amino acids: CASSLGEGREAFF. The CDR3 bases are TGTGCCAGCAGCTTAGGAGAGGGGCGTGAAGCTTTCTTT.

The chain recombines TRBV30 with TRBJ1-1; 7 bases fit TRBD1. With 1 base clipped from V and 2 bases from J, the junction kept 4 bases outside the gene matches. This CDR3 is built from 14 residues. Germline loops: CDR1 GTSNPN, CDR2 SVGIG (reference sequence). The CDR3 loop reads CAWSDPGGNTEAFF. In nucleotides, the CDR3 is TGTGCCTGGAGTGATCCAGGGGGTAACACTGAAGCTTTCTTT.

The rearrangement joins TRBV5-1 to TRBJ1-4, with D unresolved. Trimming cost V 3 bases and J 7 bases, with 16 bases left between them. Germline V gives CDR1 SGHRS, CDR2 YFSETQ. The CDR3 is made up of 15 amino acids. CDR3 sequence reads: CASSYHGEIGEKLFF. In DNA, the CDR3 is TGCGCCAGCAGCTATCACGGGGAGATAGGTGAAAAACTGTTTTTT.

This chain joins TRBV19 and TRBJ2-3; a possible D gene is TRBD2 (5 bases). The germline V and J ends were trimmed by 3 bases and 1 base, with 17 bases remaining between them. The germline CDR1 and CDR2 sequences are LNHDA and SQIVND (reference sequence). This CDR3 is 17 amino acids long. The chain's CDR3 is CASSIYGSEVGTDTQYF. As DNA, the CDR3 is TGTGCCAGTAGTATTTATGGGAGCGAGGTTGGCACAGATACGCAGTATTTT.

V and J are TRBV5-1 and TRBJ2-2, with D unresolved. The V and J ends lost 3 bases and 1 base respectively, with 16 bases between them. Germline assignment: CDR1 SGHRS and CDR2 YFSETQ. CDR3 length equals 17 residues. The CDR3 nucleotides are TGCGCCAGCAGCTCGGACCGAAACCTTGGGAACACCGGGGAGCTGTTTTTT. Its protein product is CASSSDRNLGNTGELFF.

The chain carries TRBV6-1 and TRBJ1-5; TRBD1 might be the D (6 bases). Germline V lookup: CDR1 MNHNS, CDR2 SASEGT. V gave up 6 bases and J gave up 3 bases, with 15 bases separating them. The CDR3 covers 15 residues. Here the CDR3 DNA reads TGTGCCAGCAGCCCTTCCGGGGGCTTCAATCAGCCCCAGCATTTT. It codes for CASSPSGGFNQPQHF.

The V gene is TRBV7-6, the J gene TRBJ2-1; D gene unclear. The length of the CDR3 is 18 residues. V dropped 4 bases and J dropped 2 bases, with 21 bases sitting between them. The germline V gene has CDR1 SGHVS and CDR2 FNYEAQ. CDR3 residues: CASSSLSPVGSTYNEQFF. DNA for the CDR3: TGTGCCAGCAGCTCTCTGAGTCCTGTGGGGTCCACCTACAATGAGCAGTTCTTC.

V is TRBV7-9 and J is TRBJ2-3; TRBD1 matches 8 bases. This CDR3 comprises 13 residues. V lost 1 base, J lost 10 bases, and 4 bases stayed unmatched. CDR1 is SEHNR and CDR2 is FQNEAQ in the germline V gene (reference sequence). Here the CDR3 DNA reads TGTGCCAGCAGCTTAGGGGCAGGGGGCTCGCAGTATTTT. Its translation is CASSLGAGGSQYF.

This clone was picked up a small number of times. The V call is TRBV15, the J call TRBJ1-4, with TRBD1 identical over 7 bases. This CDR3 contains 14 residues. CDR1 is LNHNV and CDR2 is YYDKDF in the germline V gene (reference sequence). V lost 4 bases and J lost 7; bases outside the gene matches: 6. DNA for the CDR3: TGTGCCACCAGCACAGGGGGTAGTGGTGAAAAACTGTTTTTT. This sequence encodes CATSTGGSGEKLFF.

The gene calls are TRBV19 and TRBJ1-5; D unclear. The V gene lost 6 bases and the J gene lost 2 bases, with 8 bases spanning the gap. Looked up from germline, CDR1 is LNHDA and CDR2 is SQIVND (reference sequence). This CDR3 has 13 amino acids. The CDR3, as DNA: TGTGCCAGTAGAGGGAGAGGCAATCAGCCCCAGCATTTT. Translated: CASRGRGNQPQHF.

This clone is a singleton in its sample. V and J are TRBV18 and TRBJ2-7, with D hard to call. Trimming took off 2 bases at V and 0 bases at J, with 11 bases between the two ends. Germline V gene lookup returns CDR1 KGHSH and CDR2 LQKENI. CDR3 size: 15 residues. The CDR3 sequence: CASSPMGFSSYEQYF. Written as DNA, the CDR3 is TGTGCCAGCTCACCAATGGGGTTCAGCTCCTACGAGCAGTACTTC.

CDR3 coding DNA: TGTGCCAGCAGCTTCAGTTCTAGCGGGAGGGCCGAAGAGACCCAGTACTTC. It translates to CASSFSSSGRAEETQYF. The chain couples TRBV7-9 to TRBJ2-5; 12 bases map to TRBD2. This CDR3 is 17 amino acids long. Trimming removed 3 bases from V and 3 bases from J; junction bases left unmatched: 8. CDR1 is SEHNR and CDR2 is FQNEAQ in the germline V gene (reference sequence).

Here the CDR3 DNA reads TGTGCCAGCAGAGCCGGGACAGGGGGCTACGAGCAGTACTTC. It yields the protein CASRAGTGGYEQYF. The chain is built from TRBV6-6 and TRBJ2-7; 11 bases align to TRBD1. The germline V gene has CDR1 MNHNY and CDR2 SVGAGI (reference sequence). V was clipped by 6 bases and J by 3 bases; unmatched bases: 4. This CDR3 contains 14 residues.

V gene TRBV5-8 combines with J gene TRBJ2-1; 7 nucleotides match TRBD2. J lost 5 bases, V lost 4 bases, and 3 bases had no gene match. Germline lookup yields CDR1 SGHTS and CDR2 YDEGEE. The CDR3 has 13 residues. The CDR3 DNA is TGTGCCAGCAGCCCGACTAGCAACAATGAGCAGTTCTTC. Its translation is CASSPTSNNEQFF.

The chain carries TRBV18 and TRBJ1-3; a possible D gene is TRBD1 (6 bases). Trimming removed 6 bases from V and 7 bases from J, with 10 bases in between. This CDR3 spans 12 amino acids. Germline CDR1 and CDR2: KGHSH and LQKENI. DNA of the CDR3: TGTGCCAGCTCGAGACAGGAGAACACCATATATTTT. It translates to CASSRQENTIYF.

The chain combines TRBV7-2 with TRBJ2-1; a possible D gene is TRBD2 (6 bases). V was pared by 1 base and J by 8 bases, with 9 bases between. The germline CDR1 and CDR2 sequences are SGHTA and FQGNSA. This CDR3 has 13 residues. The chain's CDR3 is CASSLEAGYEQFF. The CDR3 coding sequence is TGTGCCAGCAGCTTAGAGGCGGGGTATGAGCAGTTCTTC.

This clone has a single count. The rearrangement links TRBV7-2 to TRBJ2-6, with a possible D match to TRBD2 (5 bases). The germline V gene encodes CDR1 SGHTA and CDR2 FQGNSA. Deletions cut 0 bases from V and 1 base from J, with 10 bases between. The CDR3 spans 17 residues. CDR3 sequence (DNA): TGTGCCAGCAGCTTAGCGCCATCGGGGTCTGGGGCCAACGTCCTGACTTTC. Protein: CASSLAPSGSGANVLTF.

This clone was counted a few times. The chain couples TRBV29-1 to TRBJ2-7, with 12 bases aligning to TRBD1. This CDR3 contains 15 residues. Germline V gene sequence: CDR1 SQVTM, CDR2 ANQGSEA. V trimming: 7 bases; J trimming: 1 base; junction bases outside the gene matches: 8. CDR3 in DNA: TGCAGCGCCGTCCCGGGACAGGGGGCTTCCTACGAGCAGTACTTC. Translated, it gives CSAVPGQGASYEQYF.

The rearrangement joins TRBV9 to TRBJ2-7, with 12 bases identical to TRBD2. Looked up from germline, CDR1 is SGDLS and CDR2 is YYNGEE. This CDR3 has 14 residues. V gave up 4 bases and J gave up 5 bases; unmatched junction bases: 4. The CDR3 here is CASSPRLAGDEQYF. The CDR3, as DNA: TGTGCCAGCAGCCCCAGACTAGCGGGAGACGAGCAGTACTTC.

This clone showed up just a few times. The J gene is TRBJ2-1, the V gene TRBV6-6; 7 bases agree with TRBD1. This CDR3 contains 13 residues. V trimming: 6 bases; J trimming: 7 bases; junction bases outside the gene matches: 6. Germline V lookup: CDR1 MNHNY, CDR2 SVGAGI (reference sequence). The CDR3 DNA sequence: TGTGCCAGCAGGAAGGGGGCCGGGAATGAGCAGTTCTTC. Protein product: CASRKGAGNEQFF.

This clone came up once. The chain recombines TRBV30 with TRBJ2-5; 10 bases are shared with TRBD1. This CDR3 is built from 15 residues. V was pared by 1 base and J by 4 bases, with 6 bases of the junction left unmatched. The germline CDR1 and CDR2 sequences are GTSNPN and SVGIG (reference sequence). In DNA form, the CDR3 reads TGTGCCTGGAGTGGGGACAGGGGTTTTGGAGAGACCCAGTACTTC. It codes for CAWSGDRGFGETQYF.

J is TRBJ1-5 and V is TRBV2; a possible D gene is TRBD1 (5 bases). CDR1 SNHLY and CDR2 FYNNEI come from the germline V gene. This CDR3 has 17 amino acids. The V end lost 6 bases, the J end lost 2 bases, and 20 bases lay between the germline ends. The CDR3 sequence is CASSKGEIGVGNQPQHF. The CDR3 DNA sequence: TGTGCCAGCAGCAAAGGGGAAATAGGGGTCGGCAATCAGCCCCAGCATTTT. The full variable domain, completed using reference TRBV2 and TRBJ1-5, is EPEVTQTPSHQVTQMGQEVILRCVPISNHLYFYWYRQILGQKVEFLVSFYNNEISEKSEIFDDQFSVERPDGSNFTLKIRSTKLEDSAMYFCASSKGEIGVGNQPQHFGDGTRLSIL.

This chain connects TRBV19 to TRBJ1-4; 11 bases line up with TRBD1. V lost 4 bases, J lost 10 bases, and 8 bases stayed unmatched. The CDR3 totals 15 residues. In germline, CDR1 is LNHDA, CDR2 SQIVND (reference sequence). CDR3 in DNA: TGTGCCAGTAGTACATCCGGGACAGGGGGTCGAAAACTGTTTTTT. Its protein product is CASSTSGTGGRKLFF. Based on the CDR3 plus reference TRBV19 and TRBJ1-4, the full variable domain is DGGITQSPKYLFRKEGQNVTLSCEQNLNHDAMYWYRQDPGQGLRLIYYSQIVNDFQKGDIAEGYSVSREKKESFPLTVTSAQKNPTAFYLCASSTSGTGGRKLFFGSGTQLSVL.

On this clone itself: A junction end diverges from the germline sequence, so it may reflect a read error. The chain has TRBV2 and TRBJ2-3; 7 bases align to TRBD2. CDR1 and CDR2 from the germline V gene are SNHLY and FYNNEI. The CDR3 spans 14 residues. CDR3 residues: CASSEAVRAGETFF. CDR3 DNA: TGTGCCAGCAGTGAAGCAGTGCGGGCGGGGGAAACTTTTTTT.

The J gene is TRBJ2-7, the V gene TRBV9; TRBD2 aligns across 7 bases. This CDR3 has 14 residues. In germline, CDR1 is SGDLS, CDR2 YYNGEE. The V segment lost 2 bases and the J segment 4 bases; nucleotides outside the gene matches: 6. CDR3: CASSVSAGRYEQYF. The CDR3 DNA reads as TGTGCCAGCAGCGTTTCAGCGGGGCGATACGAGCAGTACTTC. Supplemented by reference TRBV9 and TRBJ2-7, the full variable domain reads DSGVTQTPKHLITATGQRVTLRCSPRSGDLSVYWYQQSLDQGLQFLIQYYNGEERAKGNILERFSAQQFPDLHSELNLSSLELGDSALYFCASSVSAGRYEQYFGPGTRLTVT.